The entry below gives a single T cell receptor beta chain sequence along with its context. Trimming pared 3 bases from V and 5 bases from J, leaving 11 bases between. Germline V gives CDR1 SGHTA, CDR2 FQGTGA. This CDR3 region has 13 residues. The data belong to a study of blood T cell repertoires in COVID-19. The method was immunoSEQ multiplex PCR; TCRdb's version includes in-frame clones alone and lacks a portion of them. Among just under 350,000 clones listed, around four fifths were seen once. The chain is built from TRBV7-3 and TRBJ2-7; maybe TRBD1 (6 bases). Input material: peripheral blood. This TCR was sampled from a young man with active or convalescent COVID-19. CDR3 sequence reads: CASSLDRQDEQYF. CDR3 bases: TGTGCCAGCAGCTTGGACAGACAGGACGAGCAGTACTTC.